Given below is one T cell receptor beta chain in context. Its specificity is not known. Amplified regions were TCR beta CDR3 sequences from RNA transcripts. With the HTBI primer set, the TCR CDR3 went through a first round of RT-PCR. Each CDR3 protein is one row after TCRdb ran MiXCR on the multiplex PCR reads. The sample carries roughly 570,000 distinct CDR3 sequences, 15% to 19% recorded once. Exclusion followed for patients with uncontrolled infection, other autoimmune disease, pregnancy or lactation. Based on clinical symptoms, serum thyroxine and TRAb, thyroid ultrasound and orbital computed tomography, diagnoses were reached. The V gene's germline CDR1 is WSHSY and CDR2 SAAADI. The CDR3 runs to 16 residues. V was pared by 3 bases and J by 0 bases, with 4 bases of the junction left unmatched. This specimen belongs to a study of T cells in Graves' hyperthyroidism and ophthalmopathy. For the study at large: The initial diagnosis was the point when peripheral blood was collected, ahead of any treatment. Study conclusions and caveats: Most clonotypes expanded in the thyroid (above 0.001) were also present in blood.

The TCR was taken from a woman in her 30s with Graves' hyperthyroidism. V usage is TRBV10-2 and J usage is TRBJ2-2, with 7 bases identical to TRBD1. Sequences were obtained from blood. The CDR3 bases are TGCGCCAGCAGTGACTCCCAGGGGGCGAACACCGGGGAGCTGTTTTTT. Amino acid sequence: CASSDSQGANTGELFF.